What follows are 11 T cell receptor beta chains derived from one specimen sequenced in a study of cytomegalovirus exposure and HLA in healthy donors. The PCR contained 60 Vbeta and 13 Jbeta primers. The data were produced by immunoSEQ multiplex PCR, yet TCRdb's version contains in-frame clones alone and is incomplete. The sample lists more than 100,000 clones; about 61% were seen once. Specimen: PBMCs. The receptors shown here come from a woman between 35 and 50 years old in good health and CMV-seronegative.

The chain combines TRBV5-4 with TRBJ2-5; TRBD1 matches 8 bases. The CDR3 contains 14 residues. Germline CDR1 is SGHNT and CDR2 is YYREEE (reference sequence). J lost 5 bases, V lost 4 bases, and 7 bases had no gene match. In DNA form, the CDR3 reads TGTGCCAGCAGCGCGGACAGGGTAGGCGAGACCCAGTACTTC. Residues: CASSADRVGETQYF. Complete variable domain (other parts from reference TRBV5-4 and TRBJ2-5): ETGVTQSPTHLIKTRGQQVTLRCSSQSGHNTVSWYQQALGQGPQFIFQYYREEENGRGNFPPRFSGLQFPNYSSELNVNALELDDSALYLCASSADRVGETQYFGPGTRLLVL.

The chain links TRBV7-2 to TRBJ2-3, with D hard to call. CDR3 length: 12 amino acids. Germline V gives CDR1 SGHTA, CDR2 FQGNSA. V gave up 6 bases and J gave up 5 bases, with 9 bases separating them. In nucleotides, the CDR3 is TGTGCCAGCAGGATGTCGGGAGATACGCAGTATTTT. Translation gives CASRMSGDTQYF.

The chain has TRBV28 and TRBJ1-6; D is undetermined. Deletions cut 3 bases from V and 7 bases from J, with 13 bases between. The CDR3 extends over 15 amino acids. The germline CDR1 and CDR2 sequences are MDHEN and SYDVKM. CDR3 protein: CASSLTTSWNSPLHF. In DNA form, the CDR3 reads TGTGCCAGCAGTTTGACGACAAGCTGGAATTCACCCCTCCACTTT.

The V call is TRBV7-9, the J call TRBJ2-3; D gene unclear. CDR3 length: 14 residues. Germline V CDR1 and CDR2: SEHNR, FQNEAQ (reference sequence). The V end was cut by 5 bases, the J end by 0 bases, with 9 bases between. The CDR3, as DNA: TGTGCCAGCAGCCCTGCGACTAGCACAGATACGCAGTATTTT. Residues: CASSPATSTDTQYF.

The chain joins TRBV30 to TRBJ2-7; D is unresolved. Per the germline V gene, CDR1 is GTSNPN and CDR2 is SVGIG (reference sequence). CDR3 length: 14 amino acids. Trimming stripped 2 bases from V and 5 bases from J, with 16 bases between. The CDR3 DNA sequence: TGTGCCTGGAGTCCCCGTATCAGGTTCCACGAGCAGTACTTC. Translating it yields CAWSPRIRFHEQYF.

The chain is built from TRBV4-2 and TRBJ2-1, with 14 bases fitting TRBD2. CDR1 LGHNA and CDR2 YNFKEQ come from the germline V gene. After removal of 3 bases from V and 7 bases from J, the junction contained 5 bases not matched to a gene. This CDR3 spans 16 amino acids. This CDR3 reads CASSQRTSGGINEQFF. The CDR3, as DNA: TGTGCCAGCAGCCAGAGGACTAGCGGGGGGATTAATGAGCAGTTCTTC.

The chain carries TRBV19 and TRBJ2-1; TRBD2 aligns across 7 bases. With 7 bases clipped from V and 4 bases from J, the junction kept 10 bases outside the gene matches. From germline, CDR1 is LNHDA and CDR2 SQIVND (reference sequence). This CDR3 has 15 amino acids. CDR3 sequence: CASTLRLAVYNEQFF. For the CDR3, the DNA is TGTGCCAGTACCCTCCGCCTAGCGGTTTACAATGAGCAGTTCTTC.

The chain combines TRBV11-2 with TRBJ2-4; a weak D match, TRBD1 (6 bases). CDR3 length equals 15 residues. Germline CDR1 and CDR2: SGHAT and FQNNGV. V shed 5 bases and J shed 6 bases, with 17 bases lying between them. This CDR3 reads CASSPRLDSRNIQYF. CDR3 DNA sequence: TGTGCCAGCAGCCCTAGGTTGGACAGCCGAAACATTCAGTACTTC.

This clone has a handful of counts. The chain is built from TRBV4-1 and TRBJ2-5; D gene ambiguous. The V end was cut by 0 bases, the J end by 2 bases, with 7 bases between. Germline V CDR1 and CDR2: MGHRA, YSYEKL. The CDR3 is 14 residues long. CDR3 region: CASSQDGTQETQYF. In nucleotides, the CDR3 is TGCGCCAGCAGCCAAGATGGTACTCAAGAGACCCAGTACTTC.

This clone was counted only a few times. The rearrangement uses TRBV5-1 and TRBJ2-1; tentative D call: TRBD2 (6 bases). CDR1 is SGHRS, CDR2 YFSETQ, per germline. V was shortened by 0 bases and J by 4 bases, with 14 bases between the two germline ends. This CDR3 region has 16 residues. The CDR3: CASSLGGGGAYNEQFF. CDR3 in DNA: TGCGCCAGCAGCTTGGGCGGCGGAGGGGCATACAATGAGCAGTTCTTC.

The V gene is TRBV29-1, the J gene TRBJ1-2; D call uncertain. V lost 5 bases and J lost 3, with 19 bases in between. Germline CDR1 reads SQVTM; CDR2 reads ANQGSEA. The CDR3 length is 15 residues. The CDR3 protein is CSVPPSRSIDYGYTF. The CDR3 DNA reads TGCAGCGTTCCTCCCTCACGGAGTATCGACTATGGCTACACCTTC.